This T cell receptor beta chain was identified during a study of radiation and T cells in renal cell carcinoma. Time point indicated: blood 4 weeks post-SBRT, at nephrectomy. Regarding treatment: 15 Gy SBRT to primary tumor, nephrectomy 4 weeks later. Clones were read by immunoSEQ multiplex PCR, and TCRdb kept only the in-frame ones, dropping some. In the table there are some 100,000 clones, around 80% of which are singletons. The germline gives CDR1 SGHTA, CDR2 FQGNSA. The length of the CDR3 is 14 residues. Trimming removed 0 bases from V and 7 bases from J, with 9 bases in between. The sequence came from a man aged 55 to 69 with renal cell carcinoma. The chain links TRBV7-2 to TRBJ1-4; possible D gene TRBD1, 5 bases. Sample: blood, taken from a patient whose treatment included radiotherapy and nephrectomy. The CDR3 DNA reads as TGTGCCAGCAGCTTAGCAGGGAGGGGTGAAAAACTGTTTTTT. Its protein product is CASSLAGRGEKLFF.